These T cell receptor beta chains were read from a single sample in a study of PD-1 blockade in classical Hodgkin lymphoma. Produced via immunoSEQ multiplex PCR; TCRdb's table is partial and in-frame only. The table has approximately 21,000 clones, around nine tenths seen once. Sequencing used CD8+ T cells from blood. The receptors come from a human donor with classical Hodgkin lymphoma. CDR3s include the opening cysteine and the closing phenylalanine or tryptophan. A D gene is named only where the DNA matches it firmly. Not every row has a clone size; where given, it reads once, few, many or a size class.

TRBJ2-7 | - | TRBV27 | TRBD1 | TGTGCCAGCAGTTTGGCAGGGGGCTACGAGCAGTACTTC | CASSLAGGYEQYF
TRBJ1-1 | - | TRBV19 | - | TGTGCCAGTAGTATAGAGAGGCCAGGGGCTGGAGGGACTGAAGCTTTCTTT | CASSIERPGAGGTEAFF
TRBJ1-1 | - | TRBV15 | - | TGTGCCACCAGTCGGATGCAGGAGAGCACTGAAGCTTTCTTT | CATSRMQESTEAFF
TRBJ1-1 | - | TRBV19 | - | TGTGCCAGTAGTATACTGGTGAACACTGAAGCTTTCTTT | CASSILVNTEAFF
TRBJ1-1 | - | TRBV29-1 | - | TGCAGCGCCGTTGAGGGCCTGAACACTGAAGCTTTCTTT | CSAVEGLNTEAFF
TRBJ2-2 | - | TRBV4-1 | - | TGCGCCAGCAGCCCAGGGGCCGGGGAGCTGTTTTTT | CASSPGAGELFF
TRBJ1-5 | - | TRBV18 | TRBD1 | TGTGCCAGCTCACCCCTAGGACAGGGCAATCAGCCCCAGCATTTT | CASSPLGQGNQPQHF
TRBJ1-5 | - | TRBV28 | TRBD1 | TGTGCCAGCAGTCCTCCTCCGGACAGGGTTAATCAGCCCCAGCATTTT | CASSPPPDRVNQPQHF
TRBJ2-1 | - | TRBV7-3 | TRBD2 | TGTGCCAGCAGCCAAGCAGCTAGCGGGGGGAACAATGAGCAGTTCTTC | CASSQAASGGNNEQFF
TRBJ1-5 | - | TRBV12-5 | - | TGTGCTAGTGGTTTGGCGACTAATCAGCCCCAGCATTTT | CASGLATNQPQHF
TRBJ1-5 | once | TRBV7-9 | - | TGTGCCAGCAGCTTAGGGACAGCCTATAGCAATCAGCCCCAGCATTTT | CASSLGTAYSNQPQHF
TRBJ2-7 | few | TRBV2 | TRBD2 | TGTGCCAGCAATCTTGCGGGAGGCTACGAGCAGTACTTC | CASNLAGGYEQYF
TRBJ1-2 | once | TRBV7-2 | - | TGTGCCAGCAGCTTTTCGACAGATTACTATGGCTACACCTTC | CASSFSTDYYGYTF
TRBJ1-5 | - | TRBV28 | - | TGTGCCAGCAGTTTCGCCGGGGTAGGCAATCAGCCCCAGCATTTT | CASSFAGVGNQPQHF
TRBJ2-3 | - | TRBV28 | TRBD2 | TGTGCCAGCAGTTCTAGCGGAGAAGACGTAGGTGTAGATACGCAGTATTTT | CASSSSGEDVGVDTQYF
TRBJ1-2 | - | TRBV5-1 | - | TGCGCCAGCAGCTTAGGACTCCCCAGCAACTATGGCTACACCTTC | CASSLGLPSNYGYTF
TRBJ1-5 | - | TRBV7-2 | - | TGTGCCAGCAGTCAAAATGAGAGACCCCAGCATTTT | CASSQNERPQHF
TRBJ1-1 | once | TRBV7-9 | - | TGTGCCAGCAGCTTAGGGGGCGCGGTATTT | CASSLGGAVF
TRBJ1-3 | - | TRBV28 | TRBD1 | TGTGCCAGCAGTTTACCCTCCGGGACAGGAAACTCTGGAAACACCATATATTTT | CASSLPSGTGNSGNTIYF
TRBJ2-7 | - | TRBV4-2 | TRBD1 | TGTGCCAGCAGCCAAAGACAGGGGCTGACCTACGAGCAGTACTTC | CASSQRQGLTYEQYF
TRBJ2-3 | - | TRBV5-1 | - | TGCGCCAGCAGCTACCGCAGGGGAGATACGCAGTATTTT | CASSYRRGDTQYF
TRBJ2-1 | - | TRBV4-1 | - | TGCGCCAGCAGCCAAGCTCGCGACAATGAGCAGTTCTTC | CASSQARDNEQFF
TRBJ2-5 | - | TRBV25-1 | TRBD1 | TGTGCCAGCATTCGACAGGGGACACAGTACTTC | CASIRQGTQYF
TRBJ2-7 | - | TRBV28 | - | TGTGCCAGCTCTTTACCGGGGGCGGCCCCAGCCTACGAGCAGTACTTC | CASSLPGAAPAYEQYF
TRBJ2-1 | - | TRBV7-9 | - | TGTGCCAGCAGCCCGTTAAGGGGCGCGGGCTACAATGAGCAGTTCTTC | CASSPLRGAGYNEQFF
TRBJ2-5 | - | TRBV4-3 | - | TGCGCCAGCAGCCGATCCCGGGATGAGGGAGAGACCCAGTACTTC | CASSRSRDEGETQYF
TRBJ1-2 | once | TRBV19 | - | TGTGCCAGTAGTATTTCAGGCAGGGCGTTAGAATATGGCTACACCTTC | CASSISGRALEYGYTF
TRBJ2-1 | - | TRBV4-3 | TRBD2 | TGCGCCAGCAGCCAAGCTAGCGGTACCTACAATGAGCAGTTCTTC | CASSQASGTYNEQFF
TRBJ2-5 | - | TRBV2 | - | TGTGCCAGCAGTAGGGCAGGCGAGGAGACCCAGTACTTC | CASSRAGEETQYF
TRBJ2-2 | once | TRBV5-6 | - | TGTGCCAGCAGAACCCAGTCGGGTACCGGGGAGCTGTTTTTT | CASRTQSGTGELFF
TRBJ2-2 | - | TRBV2 | TRBD2 | TGTGCCAGCAGACGGACTAGCGAGGGCGGGGAGCTGTTTTTT | CASRRTSEGGELFF
TRBJ1-3 | - | TRBV6-1 | - | TGTGCCAGCAGTGAAGTGGTGGGAACTGGAAACACCATATATTTT | CASSEVVGTGNTIYF
TRBJ1-4 | - | TRBV29-1 | - | TGCAGCGCCGAGTGGGGTACTAATGAAAAACTGTTTTTT | CSAEWGTNEKLFF
TRBJ2-7 | - | TRBV2 | - | TGTGCCAGCAGTGAATTCGGCCAAGAGCAGTACTTC | CASSEFGQEQYF
TRBJ1-6 | - | TRBV19 | - | TGTGCCAGTACCATAGGACAGCGGTTGGGTAATTCACCCCTCCACTTT | CASTIGQRLGNSPLHF
TRBJ1-4 | once | TRBV9 | - | TGTGCCAGCAGCCCCACGTGGGGGTTAAATGAAAAACTGTTTTTT | CASSPTWGLNEKLFF
TRBJ1-5 | few | TRBV30 | TRBD1 | TGTGCCTGGAGTGCCCGGGACAGGGCCCATCAGCCCCAGCATTTT | CAWSARDRAHQPQHF
TRBJ2-7 | - | TRBV28 | TRBD1 | TGTGCCAGCAGAGAGTCCGGGACAGGTACTTACGAGCAGTACTTC | CASRESGTGTYEQYF
TRBJ2-1 | - | TRBV28 | - | TGTGCCAGCAGTTTAGATCCCCGGGAGCAGTTCTTC | CASSLDPREQFF
TRBJ1-3 | - | TRBV25-1 | - | TGTGCCAGCAGTCTAGGGGACACCATATATTTT | CASSLGDTIYF
TRBJ1-2 | - | TRBV6-5 | TRBD1 | TGTGCCAGCAGTTACTCGGGACAGGGGGCCAATGGCTACACCTTC | CASSYSGQGANGYTF
TRBJ2-1 | - | TRBV28 | TRBD2 | TGTGCCAGCAGCCCCACGGTGGGTAGCGGGGGCGGGTCCTACAATGAGCAGTTCTTC | CASSPTVGSGGGSYNEQFF
TRBJ1-2 | - | TRBV6-5 | - | TGTGCCAGCAGCTTGAGCTACACCTTC | CASSLSYTF
TRBJ1-2 | - | TRBV15 | - | TGTGCCACCAGCCAAGCGCCAGGGTATGGCTATGGCTACACCTTC | CATSQAPGYGYGYTF
TRBJ2-7 | - | TRBV7-9 | - | TGTGCCAGCAGCGCGCCACCGGGGAATCACGAGCAGTACTTC | CASSAPPGNHEQYF